The rows below give T cell receptor beta chains drawn from one sample of a study of identical twins. TCRdb analysed the 5' RACE reads with MiXCR anew, one entry per CDR3 protein. Of about 690,000 distinct CDR3 sequences in the sample, 21% were seen once. These records were also assigned to another study, of T cells expressing NK-cell markers.

Sequences were obtained from PBMCs. The receptors shown here come from a woman between 18 and 29 years old in good health. Each CDR3 is given with its conserved first and last residue.

CDR3	V	J	length
CASLGPLAGETEQYF	TRBV6-2/TRBV6-3	TRBJ2-7	15
CSVGQPTAGYTF	TRBV29-1	TRBJ1-2	12
CASSHTGGPFSSQETQYF	TRBV11-1	TRBJ2-5	18
CASSPLDPSRYGYTF	TRBV27	TRBJ1-2	15
CSATYGTSGRDEQFF	TRBV20-1	TRBJ2-1	15
CASSSLAGGPRETQYF	TRBV7-9	TRBJ2-5	16
CASRRPGTNSYEQYF	TRBV6-1	TRBJ2-7	15
CASSTSVLDEQFF	TRBV9	TRBJ2-1	13
CASSVTGPPYEQYF	TRBV6-1	TRBJ2-7	14
CSVEGRGGTDTQYF	TRBV29-1	TRBJ2-3	14
CGAHRRGGGETQYF	TRBV20-1	TRBJ2-5	14
CASSLVRGGQETQYF	TRBV7-2	TRBJ2-5	15
CASGPGQYNEQFF	TRBV6-1	TRBJ2-1	13
CASSARSGGEAFF	TRBV6-4	TRBJ1-1	13
CASSPAGANQPQHF	TRBV7-9	TRBJ1-5	14
CSARAGVADTGELFF	TRBV20-1	TRBJ2-2	15